The 29 T cell receptor beta chains in this list originate from one sample, sequenced in a study of blood T cell repertoires in COVID-19. Assay used: immunoSEQ multiplex PCR; TCRdb lists only in-frame clones, some missing. The sample holds roughly 100,000 clones; around 85% are singletons and the top ten take 25%. The sample taken for sequencing was peripheral blood. The receptor set was obtained from a man at least 80 years old with active or convalescent COVID-19.

V is TRBV5-1 and J is TRBJ1-2, with 7 bases lining up with TRBD1. Trimming removed 4 bases from V and 8 bases from J; junction bases left unmatched: 11. The germline V gene encodes CDR1 SGHRS and CDR2 YFSETQ. The CDR3 loop spans 14 amino acids. CDR3 nucleotides: TGCGCCAGCAGCCCGGACAGGAGCCTAGTGGGCTACACCTTC. Amino acids: CASSPDRSLVGYTF.

The chain combines TRBV28 with TRBJ1-1; tentatively, D is TRBD1 (6 bases). CDR1 and CDR2 (germline): MDHEN, SYDVKM. The CDR3 sequence is 14 residues long. The V end was cut by 8 bases, the J end by 2 bases, with 15 bases between. CDR3 bases: TGTGCCAGCCGCACCGGACAGTCCAACACTGAAGCTTTCTTT. Protein product: CASRTGQSNTEAFF.

This clone was detected only once. The rearrangement joins TRBV28 to TRBJ1-3; 10 bases agree with TRBD1. Germline trimming cut 6 bases from V and 3 bases from J; bases unmatched to any gene: 8. CDR1 and CDR2 (germline): MDHEN, SYDVKM. This CDR3 is 16 amino acids long. The CDR3 protein is CASSRRQGAVGNTIYF. The CDR3 DNA follows: TGTGCCAGCAGCAGACGACAGGGGGCAGTTGGAAACACCATATATTTT.

The chain uses TRBV5-1 and TRBJ1-5, with unresolved D. Trimming shortened V by 0 bases and J by 0 bases, and 4 bases separated the two germline ends. Germline V lookup: CDR1 SGHRS, CDR2 YFSETQ. The CDR3 contains 14 residues. Written as DNA, the CDR3 is TGCGCCAGCAGCTTGGACGGTAGCAATCAGCCCCAGCATTTT. This gives the protein CASSLDGSNQPQHF.

The V and J genes are TRBV19 and TRBJ1-1, with TRBD1 matching 8 bases. V lost 3 bases to trimming and J lost 1 base; unmatched junction nucleotides: 7. This CDR3 comprises 16 residues. The V gene's germline CDR1 is LNHDA and CDR2 SQIVND (reference sequence). The CDR3 spells CASSIGQGRGNTEAFF. In nucleotides, the CDR3 is TGTGCCAGTAGTATCGGACAGGGTAGGGGGAACACTGAAGCTTTCTTT.

The V call is TRBV19, the J call TRBJ1-5; TRBD1 aligns across 7 bases. The germline V gene encodes CDR1 LNHDA and CDR2 SQIVND (reference sequence). The CDR3 contains 16 residues. V shed 5 bases and J 2 bases; nucleotides not matched to a gene: 9. The CDR3 region is CASSVLTGTGNQPQHF. The CDR3 DNA sequence: TGTGCCAGTAGTGTTTTGACAGGGACGGGCAATCAGCCCCAGCATTTT.

The CDR3 region has the DNA TGTGCCACCCGGGCTAGCGGGGGGTCCCGCGACTACCCCTACGAGCAGTACTTC. Amino acid sequence: CATRASGGSRDYPYEQYF. This chain connects TRBV30 to TRBJ2-7, with TRBD2 matching 11 bases. V dropped 8 bases and J dropped 2; count of bases not matched to a gene: 20. The CDR3 length is 18 residues. From germline, CDR1 is GTSNPN and CDR2 SVGIG (reference sequence).

The chain combines TRBV5-4 with TRBJ2-3; D is perhaps TRBD2 (5 bases). Trimming removed 0 bases at V and 7 bases at J, with 18 bases between. The CDR3 runs 16 residues. Germline lookup yields CDR1 SGHNT and CDR2 YYREEE (reference sequence). The CDR3: CASSLVASPIKNTQYF. The CDR3 region has the DNA TGTGCCAGCAGCTTGGTTGCTAGCCCCATAAAAAATACGCAGTATTTT. Full variable domain (remainder filled in from reference TRBV5-4 and TRBJ2-3): ETGVTQSPTHLIKTRGQQVTLRCSSQSGHNTVSWYQQALGQGPQFIFQYYREEENGRGNFPPRFSGLQFPNYSSELNVNALELDDSALYLCASSLVASPIKNTQYFGPGTRLTVL.

This rearrangement joins TRBV5-1 to TRBJ2-3; D possibly corresponds to TRBD2 (5 bases). V gave up 0 bases and J gave up 3 bases, with 8 bases separating them. The CDR3 totals 14 residues. Germline V gene lookup returns CDR1 SGHRS and CDR2 YFSETQ. CDR3 sequence reads: CASSLATGTDTQYF. Written as DNA, the CDR3 is TGCGCCAGCAGCTTGGCCACGGGGACAGATACGCAGTATTTT.

This chain links TRBV3-1 (or the pseudogene TRBV3-2) with TRBJ2-5; 8 bases align to TRBD2. The V and J ends lost 0 bases and 7 bases, in that order; junction bases with no gene match: 10. Germline CDR1 reads LGHDT; CDR2 reads YNNKEL (reference sequence). The CDR3 length is 16 residues. Written as DNA, the CDR3 is TGTGCCAGCAGCCAAGACTTCGGGGGGGGCGGCCGGACCCAGTACTTC. Its protein is CASSQDFGGGGRTQYF.

The chain employs TRBV19 and TRBJ1-2, with D possibly being TRBD1 (5 bases). The CDR3 loop spans 13 amino acids. The V end lost 8 bases, the J end lost 1 base, and 11 bases lay between the germline ends. The germline gives CDR1 LNHDA, CDR2 SQIVND (reference sequence). The CDR3 DNA follows: TGTGCCAGTGCGCCGGGGGTTAACTATGGCTACACCTTC. Its protein is CASAPGVNYGYTF.

This chain's CDR3 is CASSELANEQFF. Here the CDR3 DNA reads TGTGCCAGCAGTGAACTAGCCAATGAGCAGTTCTTC. The chain recombines TRBV25-1 with TRBJ2-1; weak D call: TRBD2 (5 bases). The CDR3 extends over 12 amino acids. Germline lookup yields CDR1 MGHDK and CDR2 SYGVNS. With 2 bases removed from V and 6 bases from J, the gap between germline ends came to 5 bases.

A few counts support this clone. The rearrangement links TRBV19 to TRBJ1-2, with D hard to call. The CDR3 has 13 residues. CDR1 and CDR2 from the germline V gene are LNHDA and SQIVND (reference sequence). The V end was cut by 1 base, the J end by 4 bases, with 7 bases between. The DNA of the CDR3 is TGTGCCAGTAGTATAGGCCAACTCTATGGCTACACCTTC. It is translated as CASSIGQLYGYTF.

The chain uses TRBV5-4 and TRBJ2-5; TRBD1 is a possible D gene (6 bases). Trimming took 7 bases from V and 5 from J, leaving 15 bases between them. The CDR3 runs to 13 residues. Germline values: CDR1 SGHNT, CDR2 YYREEE (reference sequence). The CDR3 region has the DNA TGTGCCAGCCGCCCATCAGGGGAGGAGACCCAGTACTTC. Translated: CASRPSGEETQYF.

The chain links TRBV28 to TRBJ1-1; 7 bases fit TRBD1. The germline V gene encodes CDR1 MDHEN and CDR2 SYDVKM. V shed 4 bases and J 3 bases; nucleotides not matched to a gene: 8. The CDR3 consists of 15 residues. CDR3 loop: CASSSPGQSYTEAFF. The CDR3 DNA is TGTGCCAGCAGTTCACCGGGACAGTCGTACACTGAAGCTTTCTTT.

The chain employs TRBV3-1 (or the pseudogene TRBV3-2) and TRBJ1-4; the D is unclear. Germline values: CDR1 LGHDT, CDR2 YNNKEL (reference sequence). The CDR3 has 14 residues. V lost 4 bases and J 5 bases, leaving 11 bases between the germline ends. CDR3 in amino acids: CASSPGMTNEKLFF. Written as DNA, the CDR3 is TGTGCCAGCAGCCCCGGTATGACAAATGAAAAACTGTTTTTT.

The chain is built from TRBV5-1 and TRBJ2-1; tentatively, D is TRBD1 (6 bases). Trimming shortened V by 0 bases and J by 5 bases, and 12 bases separated the two germline ends. The CDR3 consists of 15 residues. Looked up from germline, CDR1 is SGHRS and CDR2 is YFSETQ. CDR3 residues: CASSLAAGANNEQFF. The CDR3 DNA reads TGCGCCAGCAGCTTGGCCGCAGGGGCCAACAATGAGCAGTTCTTC.

The chain employs TRBV27 and TRBJ1-1, with 10 positions matching TRBD1. V lost 6 bases to trimming and J lost 1 base; unmatched junction nucleotides: 8. The CDR3 runs 16 residues. Germline assignment: CDR1 MNHEY and CDR2 SMNVEV (reference sequence). CDR3 sequence reads: CASSRSGQGGNTEAFF. For the CDR3, the DNA is TGTGCCAGCAGCCGAAGTGGACAGGGGGGGAACACTGAAGCTTTCTTT.

This clone was observed once. This chain joins TRBV3-1 (or the pseudogene TRBV3-2) and TRBJ1-4, with 7 bases that match TRBD1. The CDR3 has 15 amino acids. The germline gives CDR1 LGHDT, CDR2 YNNKEL (reference sequence). V lost 4 bases and J lost 4; bases outside the gene matches: 6. The DNA for the CDR3 is TGTGCCAGCAGCCCCCGGACAGGCCGTAATGAAAAACTGTTTTTT. Translated: CASSPRTGRNEKLFF.

The rearrangement links TRBV18 to TRBJ2-7, with D possibly being TRBD1 (5 bases). Germline V gives CDR1 KGHSH, CDR2 LQKENI. The CDR3 loop spans 14 amino acids. The V gene lost 2 bases and the J gene lost 1 base, with 9 bases spanning the gap. CDR3 region: CASSPSQGSYEQYF. CDR3 nucleotides: TGTGCCAGCTCACCAAGTCAGGGTTCCTACGAGCAGTACTTC. The complete variable domain, with remaining parts taken from reference TRBV18 and TRBJ2-7, reads NAGVMQNPRHLVRRRGQEARLRCSPMKGHSHVYWYRQLPEEGLKFMVYLQKENIIDESGMPKERFSAEFPKEGPSILRIQQVVRGDSAAYFCASSPSQGSYEQYFGPGTRLTVT.

The gene calls are TRBV19 and TRBJ2-7, with 10 bases aligning to TRBD1. The CDR3 contains 14 residues. CDR1 LNHDA and CDR2 SQIVND come from the germline V gene (reference sequence). V lost 8 bases, J lost 6 bases, and 10 bases stayed unmatched. CDR3 sequence reads: CASRTPGQGSEQYF. In nucleotides, the CDR3 is TGTGCCAGTCGAACTCCGGGACAGGGGAGCGAGCAGTACTTC.

This clone was detected only a few times. This rearrangement joins TRBV6-2 or TRBV6-3 to TRBJ2-3, with TRBD2 matching over 10 bases. V shed 3 bases, J shed 4 bases, and the junction held 1 base outside the gene matches. Per germline, CDR1 MNHEY and CDR2 SVGEGT. The CDR3 runs to 14 residues. CDR3 bases: TGTGCCAGCAGTTATGGGACTAGCGCAGATACGCAGTATTTT. This encodes CASSYGTSADTQYF.

The chain employs TRBV29-1 and TRBJ2-7; TRBD1 matches 9 bases. Trimming cost V 2 bases and J 6 bases; bases outside gene matches: 14. The CDR3 totals 16 residues. Germline CDR1 reads SQVTM; CDR2 reads ANQGSEA. Written as DNA, the CDR3 is TGCAGCGTTGAATGGGGGACAGGGTCCCTGGACAGCGAGCAGTACTTC. Amino acids: CSVEWGTGSLDSEQYF.

V gene TRBV27 combines with J gene TRBJ1-2; 10 bases fit TRBD1. With 6 bases clipped from V and 1 base from J, the junction kept 8 bases outside the gene matches. This CDR3 contains 16 residues. The germline gives CDR1 MNHEY, CDR2 SMNVEV (reference sequence). This chain's CDR3 is CASSWTGGPNNYGYTF. CDR3 nucleotide sequence: TGTGCCAGCAGCTGGACAGGGGGACCGAATAACTATGGCTACACCTTC.

This clone occurred a few times. V usage is TRBV10-3 and J usage is TRBJ1-2; the D gene is possibly TRBD1 (5 bases). The CDR3 is 16 residues long. Trimming stripped 4 bases from V and 0 bases from J, with 15 bases between. Germline CDR1 is ENHRY and CDR2 is SYGVKD. The CDR3 protein is CAISGGVGLSNYGYTF. As DNA, the CDR3 is TGTGCCATCAGTGGGGGGGTCGGCCTCTCTAACTATGGCTACACCTTC.

The rearrangement joins TRBV6-6 to TRBJ1-5; no clear D gene. Germline CDR1 is MNHNY and CDR2 is SVGAGI (reference sequence). The CDR3 length is 14 residues. The V gene lost 5 bases and the J gene lost 0 bases, with 8 bases spanning the gap. The CDR3: CASSPTSSNQPQHF. Here the CDR3 DNA reads TGTGCCAGCAGTCCTACTAGTAGCAATCAGCCCCAGCATTTT.

This chain joins TRBV3-1 (or the pseudogene TRBV3-2) and TRBJ2-5; TRBD2 aligns across 8 bases. Germline V gene data show CDR1 as LGHDT and CDR2 as YNNKEL (reference sequence). The CDR3 is 16 amino acids. Trimming at V came to 1 base and at J to 4 bases, leaving 8 bases not matched to a gene. The CDR3 sequence is CASSQGVGGAVETQYF. CDR3 DNA: TGTGCCAGCAGCCAAGGAGTCGGGGGGGCCGTAGAGACCCAGTACTTC.

This clone turned up a few times. V gene TRBV5-1 combines with J gene TRBJ2-2, with 8 bases aligning to TRBD1. Unmatched junction bases numbered 9, after V lost 3 bases and J lost 5 bases. The CDR3 extends over 16 amino acids. Germline V gives CDR1 SGHRS, CDR2 YFSETQ. The CDR3 coding sequence is TGCGCCAGCAGCTCCGCGCAGGGGGCCGGAACCGGGGAGCTGTTTTTT. It is translated as CASSSAQGAGTGELFF.

This sequence joins TRBV6-6 and TRBJ1-1; no clear D. Germline V gene sequence: CDR1 MNHNY, CDR2 SVGAGI (reference sequence). V was pared by 1 base and J by 1 base, with 13 bases between. The CDR3 runs to 16 residues. This chain's CDR3 is CASSYFGGRQNTEAFF. DNA of the CDR3: TGTGCCAGCAGTTACTTTGGTGGCAGACAGAACACTGAAGCTTTCTTT.